Detailed here is one TCR beta chain. The CDR3 has 14 amino acids. V was trimmed by 4 bases and J by 8 bases, leaving 18 bases between them. Germline V gene sequence: CDR1 SGHRS, CDR2 YFSETQ. This record comes from a study of T cell changes during pregnancy in multiple sclerosis. Profiled with immunoSEQ multiplex PCR; TCRdb holds only in-frame clones, not every one. The profile shows about 76,000 clones, just over 90% of them singletons. The sequencing used peripheral blood, collected in the second trimester of pregnancy. The genes are TRBV5-1 and TRBJ1-2; D unclear. This TCR was recovered from a female donor with multiple sclerosis, enrolled in a pregnancy study. CDR3 sequence: CASSDPDGAGGYTF. The CDR3 DNA follows: TGCGCCAGCAGCGATCCGGACGGTGCGGGCGGCTACACCTTC.